The rows below give T cell receptor beta chains drawn from one sample of a study of blood T cell repertoires in COVID-19. Clones were sequenced by immunoSEQ multiplex PCR, and TCRdb holds only the in-frame ones, with some missing. The sample lists about 46,000 clones, approximately 89% occurring once. Sequenced material: peripheral blood. The receptors shown here come from a man in his forties or fifties with acute or convalescent COVID-19. Both conserved end residues are part of each CDR3. A D gene is named only where the DNA matches it firmly. Not every row has a clone size; where given, it reads once, few, many or a size class.

j_gene,v_gene,abundance,d_gene,len,CDR3nt,CDR3aa
TRBJ1-1,TRBV7-3,once,-,13,TGTGCCAGCCAAAAGACACCAAACACTGAAGCTTTCTTT,CASQKTPNTEAFF
TRBJ2-1,TRBV7-9,-,TRBD2,15,TGTGCCAGCAGCTTATACGGGGGGGCCTTGGATGAGCAGTTCTTC,CASSLYGGALDEQFF
TRBJ2-5,TRBV19,-,TRBD2,14,TGTGCCAGTAGACCTAGCGGGATGGTGGAGACCCAGTACTTC,CASRPSGMVETQYF
TRBJ1-1,TRBV10-2,-,-,14,TGCGCCAGCAGTGTAGGAGTACCGAACACTGAAGCTTTCTTT,CASSVGVPNTEAFF
TRBJ2-7,TRBV7-6,few,TRBD1,15,TGTGCCAGCAGTCTTGACAGGGGGCTTTCCTACGAGCAGTACTTC,CASSLDRGLSYEQYF
TRBJ2-1,TRBV27,few,-,15,TGTGCCAGCAGCCCACGGGGCGGGAACCCGGGTGAGCAGTTCTTC,CASSPRGGNPGEQFF
TRBJ1-2,TRBV12-3/TRBV12-4,-,TRBD1,13,TGTGCCAGCAGTCTCCTGACAGGGGTGGGCTACACCTTC,CASSLLTGVGYTF
TRBJ2-1,TRBV28,few,TRBD1,13,TGTGCCAGCAGTCCGGGACAGTCAAATGAGCAGTTCTTC,CASSPGQSNEQFF
TRBJ1-1,TRBV5-1,-,-,14,TGCGCCAGCAGCTTGGCTGGGGCGAACACTGAAGCTTTCTTT,CASSLAGANTEAFF
TRBJ1-4,TRBV6-4,once,-,15,TGTGCCAGCAGGATGGGGGACACAACTAATGAAAAACTGTTTTTT,CASRMGDTTNEKLFF
TRBJ1-4,TRBV3-1/TRBV3-2,few,-,15,TGTGCCAGCAGCACGACGGGTGCAACTAATGAAAAACTGTTTTTT,CASSTTGATNEKLFF
TRBJ1-2,TRBV5-1,-,-,13,TGCGCCAGCAGCTCAGACAGCAACTATGGCTACACCTTC,CASSSDSNYGYTF
TRBJ1-4,TRBV20-1,few,-,12,TGCAGTGCTAGTCATGAGGGTGAAAAACTGTTTTTT,CSASHEGEKLFF
TRBJ2-2,TRBV21-1,-,-,14,TGTGCCAGCAGTGGACTAGTAATCACCGGGGAGCTGTTTTTT,CASSGLVITGELFF
TRBJ2-4,TRBV7-2,-,TRBD2,15,TGTGCCAGCAGTCACGGGGGGGGCACCAAAAACATTCAGTACTTC,CASSHGGGTKNIQYF
TRBJ1-4,TRBV7-9,-,-,15,TGTGCCAGCAGCTTACTGGTGGTAACAAATGAAAAACTGTTTTTT,CASSLLVVTNEKLFF
TRBJ1-5,TRBV5-4,-,-,16,TGTGCCAGCAGCTTTGACAGAGAATATAGCAATCAGCCCCAGCATTTT,CASSFDREYSNQPQHF
TRBJ1-1,TRBV7-2,-,-,15,TGTGCCAGCAGCTCCTGGGGGCAGAGGGACACTGAAGCTTTCTTT,CASSSWGQRDTEAFF
TRBJ1-5,TRBV6-2/TRBV6-3,once,-,17,TGTGCCAGCAGTTACGGACGGGGGGGAATTAAAAATCAGCCCCAGCATTTT,CASSYGRGGIKNQPQHF
TRBJ1-5,TRBV29-1,once,-,12,TGCAGAGGGACTGACTATGGTCAGCCCCAGCATTTT,CRGTDYGQPQHF
TRBJ1-1,TRBV24-1,-,-,13,TGTGCCACCAGTGAGGGCCAGGGCACTGAAGCTTTCTTT,CATSEGQGTEAFF
TRBJ2-1,TRBV11-3,once,TRBD2,17,TGTGCCAGCAGCTTAGGAGTAGGGACTAGCTCCTACAATGAGCAGTTCTTC,CASSLGVGTSSYNEQFF
TRBJ2-3,TRBV2,-,TRBD1,20,TGTGCCAGCACTAATCACTTCCGGGACAGGAAAAGCTCTAGCACAGATACGCAGTATTTT,CASTNHFRDRKSSSTDTQYF
TRBJ1-4,TRBV7-2,once,-,16,TGTGCCAGCAGCCCGGGGGGGGCAGCTACGAATGAAAAACTGTTTTTT,CASSPGGAATNEKLFF
TRBJ2-2,TRBV24-1,-,TRBD1,17,TGTGCCACCAGTGACCCTGCCCGGGACAGGAACACCGGGGAGCTGTTTTTT,CATSDPARDRNTGELFF
TRBJ2-7,TRBV9,-,-,15,TGTGCCAGCAGCGTAGGTCGGACAGCGATCTACGAGCAGTACTTC,CASSVGRTAIYEQYF
TRBJ1-1,TRBV18,-,-,18,TGTGCCAGCTCACCATCGAGGACAGTCGGTTCTTCGCGACGGGAAGCTTTCTTT,CASSPSRTVGSSRREAFF
TRBJ1-6,TRBV9,-,TRBD1,15,TGTGCCAGCAGCCCCAGAGACAGGGGAGACTCACCCCTCCACTTT,CASSPRDRGDSPLHF
TRBJ2-2,TRBV21-1,few,-,17,TGTGCCAGCAGCAAACTGGCGACAGGGCGGAACACCGGGGAGCTGTTTTTT,CASSKLATGRNTGELFF
TRBJ2-5,TRBV20-1,-,TRBD2,14,TGCAGTGCTAGTATTTCGGGGGGTCAAGAGACCCAGTACTTC,CSASISGGQETQYF
TRBJ1-2,TRBV15,once,-,15,TGTGCCACCAGCAGAGCCGGCGACAGACTTGGCGGCTACACCTTC,CATSRAGDRLGGYTF
TRBJ2-3,TRBV5-4,-,-,13,TGTGCCAGCAGCTTCGGAGGAGTTGATACGCAGTATTTT,CASSFGGVDTQYF
TRBJ1-3,TRBV5-1,-,-,16,TGCGCCAGCAGCTTGGATGGCAGTCACTCTGGAAACACCATATATTTT,CASSLDGSHSGNTIYF